This T cell receptor beta chain was recorded in a study of naive and memory T cell subsets. General observations from the study: Potentially, T cell activation and differentiation skew this RNA-based measurement. Both skin biopsy types reportedly yielded TCRs, tuberculin sites far more.

This clonotype was observed many times. Antigen: not known. In germline, CDR1 is MNHEY, CDR2 SVGAGI. V lost 5 bases, J lost 7 bases, and 23 bases lay in between. The CDR3 runs to 16 residues. Ligated cDNA underwent four rounds of PCR with nested alpha and beta constant region primers and SP2. Using its own MiXCR run on the UMI-ligation and nested PCR reads, TCRdb lists one record per CDR3 protein. This sample yields around 25,000 distinct CDR3 sequences, of which approximately 6.5% are seen a single time; around 6.5% belongs to the top ten. Indicated treatment: skin biopsy from PPD injection site in Mantoux-positive individual. A UMI-containing oligonucleotide was joined by 3' ligation to the TCR cDNA template. Individuals with a positive Mantoux test gave biopsies from PPD-injected skin. Unsorted total RNA, roughly 1 to 1000 ng, was DNase treated before reverse transcription.

The source was skin, collected from a tuberculin skin test site. This receptor was identified in an adult in good health. V usage is TRBV6-5 and J usage is TRBJ1-2, with D perhaps TRBD1 (5 bases). The CDR3 DNA reads as TGTGCCAGCAGTCTCCCCGGGACGCGTGAGTTGGGTGGCTACACCTTC. Amino acids: CASSLPGTRELGGYTF.